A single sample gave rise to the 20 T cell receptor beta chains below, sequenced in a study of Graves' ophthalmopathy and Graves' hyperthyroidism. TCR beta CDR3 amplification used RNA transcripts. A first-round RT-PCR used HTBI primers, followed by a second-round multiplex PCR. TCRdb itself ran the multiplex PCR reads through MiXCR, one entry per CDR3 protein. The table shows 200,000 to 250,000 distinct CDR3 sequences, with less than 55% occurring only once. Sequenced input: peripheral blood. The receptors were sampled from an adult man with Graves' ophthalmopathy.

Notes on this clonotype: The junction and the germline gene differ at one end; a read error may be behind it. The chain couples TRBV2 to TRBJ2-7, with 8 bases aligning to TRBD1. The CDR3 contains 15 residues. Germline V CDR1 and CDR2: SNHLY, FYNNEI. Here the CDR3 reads CASREGTGFSYEQYF. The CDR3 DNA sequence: TGTGCCAGCAGGGAAGGGACAGGTTTTTCCTACGAGCAGTACTTC.

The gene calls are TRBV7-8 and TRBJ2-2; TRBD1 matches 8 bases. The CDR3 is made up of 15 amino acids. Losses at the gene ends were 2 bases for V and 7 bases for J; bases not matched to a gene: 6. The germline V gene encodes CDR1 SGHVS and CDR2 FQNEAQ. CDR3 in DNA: TGTGCCAGCAGCTTAAGCCAGGGGGCTGACGGGGAGCTGTTTTTT. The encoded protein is CASSLSQGADGELFF.

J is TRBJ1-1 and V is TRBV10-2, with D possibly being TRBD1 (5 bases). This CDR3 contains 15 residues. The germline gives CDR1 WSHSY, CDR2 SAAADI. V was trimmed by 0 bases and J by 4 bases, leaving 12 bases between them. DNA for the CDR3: TGCGCCAGCAGTGAGTCTGGTTCGCAGGGCACTGAAGCTTTCTTT. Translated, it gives CASSESGSQGTEAFF.

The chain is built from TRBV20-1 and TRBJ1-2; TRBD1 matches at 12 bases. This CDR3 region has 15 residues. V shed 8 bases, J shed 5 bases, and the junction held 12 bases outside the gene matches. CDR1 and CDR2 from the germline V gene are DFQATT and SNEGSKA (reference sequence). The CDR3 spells CSRGPGQGARYGYTF. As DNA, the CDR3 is TGCAGTCGGGGCCCGGGACAGGGGGCGCGGTATGGCTACACCTTC.

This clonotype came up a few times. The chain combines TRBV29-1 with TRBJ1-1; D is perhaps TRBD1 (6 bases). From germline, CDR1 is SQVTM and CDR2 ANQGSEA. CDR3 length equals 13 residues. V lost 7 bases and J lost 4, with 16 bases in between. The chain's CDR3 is CSAAGGWGTEAFF. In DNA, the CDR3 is TGCAGCGCCGCGGGGGGCTGGGGCACTGAAGCTTTCTTT.

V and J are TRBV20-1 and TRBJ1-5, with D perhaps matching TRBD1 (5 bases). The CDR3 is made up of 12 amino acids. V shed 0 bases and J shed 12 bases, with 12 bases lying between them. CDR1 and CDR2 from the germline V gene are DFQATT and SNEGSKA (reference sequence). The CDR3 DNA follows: TGCAGTGCTAGAGATCGGGGGGGATTCCAGCATTTT. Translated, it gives CSARDRGGFQHF.

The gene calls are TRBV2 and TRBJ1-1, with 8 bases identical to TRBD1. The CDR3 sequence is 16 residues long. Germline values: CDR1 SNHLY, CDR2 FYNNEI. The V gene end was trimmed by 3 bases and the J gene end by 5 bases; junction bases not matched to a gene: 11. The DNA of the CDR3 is TGTGCCAGCAGTGACCCCCCCGGGACAGGCGGAACTGAAGCTTTCTTT. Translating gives CASSDPPGTGGTEAFF.

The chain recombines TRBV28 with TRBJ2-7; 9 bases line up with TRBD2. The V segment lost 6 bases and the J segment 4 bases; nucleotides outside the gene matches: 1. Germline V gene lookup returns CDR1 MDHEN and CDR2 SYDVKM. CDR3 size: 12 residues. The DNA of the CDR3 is TGTGCCAGCAGACTAGCGGGTTACGAGCAGTACTTC. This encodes CASRLAGYEQYF.

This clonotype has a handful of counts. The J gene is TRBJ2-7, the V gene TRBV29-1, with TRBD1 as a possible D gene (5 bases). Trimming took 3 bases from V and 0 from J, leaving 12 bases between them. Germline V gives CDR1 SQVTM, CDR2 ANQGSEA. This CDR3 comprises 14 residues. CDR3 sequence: CSVENSGNSYEQYF. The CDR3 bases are TGCAGCGTTGAGAACTCAGGGAACTCCTACGAGCAGTACTTC.

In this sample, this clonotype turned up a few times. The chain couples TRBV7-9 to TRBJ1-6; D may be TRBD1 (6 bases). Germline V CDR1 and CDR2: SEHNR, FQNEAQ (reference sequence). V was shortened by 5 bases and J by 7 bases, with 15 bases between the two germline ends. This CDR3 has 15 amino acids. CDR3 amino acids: CASSSRTDVNSPLHF. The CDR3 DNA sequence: TGTGCCAGCAGCAGCCGGACAGATGTAAATTCACCCCTCCACTTT.

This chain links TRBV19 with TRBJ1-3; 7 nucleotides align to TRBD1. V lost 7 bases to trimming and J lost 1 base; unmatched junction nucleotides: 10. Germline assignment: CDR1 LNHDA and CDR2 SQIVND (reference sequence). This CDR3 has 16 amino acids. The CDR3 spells CASTSTGALSGNTIYF. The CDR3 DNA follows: TGTGCCAGTACCAGCACAGGGGCATTATCTGGAAACACCATATATTTT.

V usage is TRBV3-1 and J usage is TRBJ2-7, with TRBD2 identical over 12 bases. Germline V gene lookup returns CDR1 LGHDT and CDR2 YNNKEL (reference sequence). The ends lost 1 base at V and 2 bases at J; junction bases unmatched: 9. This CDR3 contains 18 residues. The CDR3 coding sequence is TGTGCCAGCAGCCAAGGAAAGTACGGACTAGCGGGAACCTACGAGCAGTACTTC. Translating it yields CASSQGKYGLAGTYEQYF.

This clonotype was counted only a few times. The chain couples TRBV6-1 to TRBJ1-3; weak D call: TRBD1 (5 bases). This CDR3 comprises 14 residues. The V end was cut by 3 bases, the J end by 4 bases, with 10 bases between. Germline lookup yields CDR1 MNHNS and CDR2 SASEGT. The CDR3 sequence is CASSEAGRGNTIYF. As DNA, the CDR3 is TGTGCCAGCAGTGAGGCAGGGAGAGGAAACACCATATATTTT.

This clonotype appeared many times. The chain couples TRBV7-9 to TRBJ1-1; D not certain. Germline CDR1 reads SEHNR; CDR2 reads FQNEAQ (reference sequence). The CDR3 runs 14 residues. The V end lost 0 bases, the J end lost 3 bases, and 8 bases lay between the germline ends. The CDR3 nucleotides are TGTGCCAGCAGCTTAGCGAGGCATGACACTGAAGCTTTCTTT. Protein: CASSLARHDTEAFF.

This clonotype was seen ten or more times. The CDR3 DNA follows: TGTGCCAGCAGCTTATCACAGGCTTCACCCCTCCACTTT. Encoded protein: CASSLSQASPLHF. This rearrangement joins TRBV7-6 to TRBJ1-6; maybe TRBD1 (5 bases). V dropped 2 bases and J dropped 9 bases, with 8 bases sitting between them. Germline V gene data show CDR1 as SGHVS and CDR2 as FNYEAQ. This CDR3 has 13 amino acids.

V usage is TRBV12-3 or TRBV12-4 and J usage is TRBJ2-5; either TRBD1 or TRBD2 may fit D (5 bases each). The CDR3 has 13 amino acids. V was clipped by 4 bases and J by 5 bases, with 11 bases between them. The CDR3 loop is CASSYGGYETQYF. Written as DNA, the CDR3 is TGTGCCAGCAGTTATGGGGGTTACGAGACCCAGTACTTC.

CDR3 region: CASRIDRGFLTGELFF. In DNA form, the CDR3 reads TGTGCCAGCAGGATCGACAGGGGATTCCTAACCGGGGAGCTGTTTTTT. The chain joins TRBV12-3 or TRBV12-4 to TRBJ2-2; 8 nucleotides align to TRBD1. The CDR3 consists of 16 residues. The ends lost 6 bases at V and 5 bases at J; junction bases unmatched: 11.

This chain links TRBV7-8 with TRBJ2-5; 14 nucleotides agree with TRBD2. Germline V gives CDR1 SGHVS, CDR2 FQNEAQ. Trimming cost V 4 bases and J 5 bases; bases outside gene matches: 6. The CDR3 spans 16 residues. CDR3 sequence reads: CASSSQRTSGGETQYF. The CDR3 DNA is TGTGCCAGCAGCTCACAGAGGACTAGCGGGGGGGAGACCCAGTACTTC.

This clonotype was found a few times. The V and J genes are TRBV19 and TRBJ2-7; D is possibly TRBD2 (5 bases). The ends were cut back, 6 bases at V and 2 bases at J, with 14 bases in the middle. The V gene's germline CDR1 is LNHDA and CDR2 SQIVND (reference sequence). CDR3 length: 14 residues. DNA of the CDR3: TGTGCCAGTAGACATCCTAGCCGCCCCTACGAGCAGTACTTC. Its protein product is CASRHPSRPYEQYF. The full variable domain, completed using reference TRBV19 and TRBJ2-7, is DGGITQSPKYLFRKEGQNVTLSCEQNLNHDAMYWYRQDPGQGLRLIYYSQIVNDFQKGDIAEGYSVSREKKESFPLTVTSAQKNPTAFYLCASRHPSRPYEQYFGPGTRLTVT.

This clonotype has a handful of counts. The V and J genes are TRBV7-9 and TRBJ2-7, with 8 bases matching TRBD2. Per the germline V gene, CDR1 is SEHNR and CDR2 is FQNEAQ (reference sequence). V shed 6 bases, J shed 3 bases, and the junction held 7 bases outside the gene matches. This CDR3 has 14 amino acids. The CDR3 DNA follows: TGTGCCAGCAGTCAAACTAGCGGAGACTACGAGCAGTACTTC. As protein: CASSQTSGDYEQYF. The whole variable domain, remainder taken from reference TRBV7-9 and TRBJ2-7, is DTGVSQNPRHKITKRGQNVTFRCDPISEHNRLYWYRQTLGQGPEFLTYFQNEAQLEKSRLLSDRFSAERPKGSFSTLEIQRTEQGDSAMYLCASSQTSGDYEQYFGPGTRLTVT.